These 15 T cell receptor beta chains were sequenced from one sample in a study of early T cells in non-severe SARS-CoV-2 infection. MiXCR, applied by TCRdb to the 5' RACE reads, yields one record per CDR3 protein. There are approximately 77,000 distinct CDR3 sequences in the sample; roughly a sixth occur only once, and roughly 12% lies in the top ten. Material: whole blood. Receptors originate from an adult who was a healthcare worker with PCR-confirmed SARS-CoV-2 infection or an uninfected control (not recorded which).

This clonotype turned up a few times. The V call is TRBV5-1, the J call TRBJ1-6, with TRBD1 matching over 10 bases. J gave up 7 bases and V 6 bases, and 4 bases lay outside the gene matches. The germline V gene encodes CDR1 SGHRS and CDR2 YFSETQ. CDR3 length: 14 residues. CDR3 amino acids: CASTGQGGNSPLHF. The CDR3 DNA follows: TGCGCCAGCACCGGACAGGGGGGCAATTCACCCCTCCACTTT. Filled out from reference TRBV5-1 and TRBJ1-6, the complete variable domain reads KAGVTQTPRYLIKTRGQQVTLSCSPISGHRSVSWYQQTPGQGLQFLFEYFSETQRNKGNFPGRFSGRQFSNSRSEMNVSTLELGDSALYLCASTGQGGNSPLHFGNGTRLTVT.

The gene calls are TRBV9 and TRBJ2-5; D gene uncertain. The V end lost 3 bases, the J end lost 7 bases, and 19 bases lay between the germline ends. CDR1 is SGDLS and CDR2 is YYNGEE in the germline V gene. CDR3 length: 15 residues. Written as DNA, the CDR3 is TGTGCCAGCAGCGAGGACGGGCCGACGCCCCCGACCCAGTACTTC. It translates to CASSEDGPTPPTQYF.

This clonotype was counted only a few times. V gene TRBV9 combines with J gene TRBJ2-7; D is undetermined. This CDR3 has 14 amino acids. With 0 bases removed from V and 2 bases from J, the gap between germline ends came to 9 bases. Germline V lookup: CDR1 SGDLS, CDR2 YYNGEE. CDR3 in amino acids: CASSVAQTAYEQYF. The DNA of the CDR3 is TGTGCCAGCAGCGTAGCACAGACTGCCTACGAGCAGTACTTC.

The rearrangement links TRBV29-1 to TRBJ2-7, with D tentatively TRBD2 (5 bases). The CDR3 is made up of 12 amino acids. Germline assignment: CDR1 SQVTM and CDR2 ANQGSEA. The germline V and J ends were trimmed by 6 bases and 6 bases, with 15 bases remaining between them. The DNA of the CDR3 is TGCAGCGTGTTGGGAGACTGGGGCGAGCAGTACTTC. Translating it yields CSVLGDWGEQYF.

This clonotype was seen many times. The CDR3 loop is CASSAGGTGAQPLHF. The CDR3 DNA reads TGTGCCAGCAGCGCGGGGGGGACAGGTGCCCAACCCCTCCACTTT. V gene TRBV9 combines with J gene TRBJ1-6; 8 bases are a match to TRBD1. Trimming removed 3 bases from V and 12 bases from J; junction bases left unmatched: 11. Germline-derived CDR1 and CDR2 are SGDLS and YYNGEE. This CDR3 region has 15 residues.

The chain carries TRBV28 and TRBJ1-2; no clear D. The CDR3 consists of 12 residues. V dropped 3 bases and J dropped 1 base, with 3 bases sitting between them. CDR1 is MDHEN, CDR2 SYDVKM, per germline. Written as DNA, the CDR3 is TGTGCCAGCAGTTTGGGTAACTATGGCTACACCTTC. Amino acid sequence: CASSLGNYGYTF.

This clonotype was seen repeatedly, ten times or more. The chain joins TRBV27 to TRBJ1-2; D is unresolved. Germline CDR1 reads MNHEY; CDR2 reads SMNVEV (reference sequence). V shed 4 bases and J shed 7 bases, with 10 bases lying between them. CDR3 length: 12 residues. CDR3: CASSSVGGGYTF. CDR3 sequence (DNA): TGTGCCAGCAGTTCAGTGGGTGGTGGCTACACCTTC.

This clonotype was observed a few times. This rearrangement joins TRBV6-1 to TRBJ2-1; 7 bases are shared with TRBD1. The CDR3 is made up of 16 amino acids. Germline V gene data show CDR1 as MNHNS and CDR2 as SASEGT. V was pared by 1 base and J by 7 bases, with 10 bases of the junction left unmatched. CDR3 sequence: CASSEGITGVGNEQFF. The CDR3 DNA follows: TGTGCCAGCAGTGAAGGGATTACAGGGGTGGGGAATGAGCAGTTCTTC.

This clonotype turned up a few times. The chain joins TRBV5-1 to TRBJ2-7, with 10 bases lining up with TRBD1. The junction had 6 bases not matched to a gene; V was cut back by 4 bases and J by 5 bases. CDR1 SGHRS and CDR2 YFSETQ come from the germline V gene. This CDR3 has 14 amino acids. CDR3 sequence (DNA): TGCGCCAGCAGCCGGACAGGGGGGAAGGACGAGCAGTACTTC. It is translated as CASSRTGGKDEQYF.

The table lists this clonotype with many counts. V usage is TRBV12-3 or TRBV12-4 and J usage is TRBJ2-7; no firm D call. The CDR3 is 15 residues long. Trimming removed 3 bases at V and 6 bases at J, with 18 bases between. The CDR3 sequence is CASSFKGTFSGEQYF. The DNA for the CDR3 is TGTGCCAGCAGTTTCAAGGGTACCTTCAGTGGCGAGCAGTACTTC.

This chain connects TRBV5-5 to TRBJ2-6; D might be TRBD1 (6 bases). Germline CDR1 SGHKS, CDR2 YYEKEE (reference sequence). The CDR3 loop spans 16 amino acids. Trimming pared 3 bases from V and 1 base from J, leaving 11 bases between. In nucleotides, the CDR3 is TGTGCCAGCAGCTGGACACAGGGTTCTGGGGCCAACGTCCTGACTTTC. Encoded protein: CASSWTQGSGANVLTF.

Regarding this clonotype: Being one base from a much bigger clone, this may be a read error. The rearrangement uses TRBV7-8 and TRBJ2-7, with 8 bases aligning to TRBD1. Germline loops: CDR1 SGHVS, CDR2 FQNEAQ. The CDR3 contains 15 residues. The CDR3 sequence is CASSSDRASSYERYF. CDR3 coding DNA: TGTGCCAGCAGCTCGGACAGGGCCAGTTCCTACGAGCGGTACTTC.

Many counts were recorded for this clonotype. V is TRBV6-5 and J is TRBJ1-1, with D possibly being TRBD1 (6 bases). V shed 2 bases and J shed 11 bases, with 12 bases lying between them. The CDR3 loop spans 12 amino acids. CDR1 is MNHEY and CDR2 is SVGAGI in the germline V gene. CDR3 in DNA: TGTGCCAGCAGTTACGACAGGTCTGTTGCTTTCTTT. Protein product: CASSYDRSVAFF.

This rearrangement joins TRBV28 to TRBJ2-2; 12 nucleotides line up with TRBD2. With 5 bases clipped from V and 4 bases from J, the junction kept 5 bases outside the gene matches. In germline, CDR1 is MDHEN, CDR2 SYDVKM. This CDR3 is 16 amino acids long. The CDR3 here is CASSPATSGSTGELFF. The DNA of the CDR3 is TGTGCCAGCAGTCCTGCGACTAGCGGGAGCACCGGGGAGCTGTTTTTT.

The chain links TRBV12-3 or TRBV12-4 to TRBJ2-7; 10 nucleotides match TRBD2. V was clipped by 3 bases and J by 1 base; unmatched bases: 3. There are 15 residues in the CDR3. The CDR3 protein is CASSFQAGGSYEQYF. The CDR3 bases are TGTGCCAGCAGTTTCCAAGCGGGAGGGTCCTACGAGCAGTACTTC.